The 13 T cell receptor beta chains below were found in one sample sequenced in a study of shared clonotypes between healthy human individuals. TCRdb's table, derived via immunoSEQ multiplex PCR, lists solely in-frame clones and lacks some. The table has a few million clones, around 90% seen once. The sequenced material came from naive CD4+ T cells sorted from blood. Subset in this sample: CD45RA+ positively selected. The receptors originated from a man between 18 and 35 years old in good health.

The rearrangement uses TRBV25-1 and TRBJ1-1; D not certain. From germline, CDR1 is MGHDK and CDR2 SYGVNS. Deletions cut 5 bases from V and 0 bases from J, with 13 bases between. The CDR3 runs to 15 residues. The CDR3 DNA follows: TGTGCCAGCAGTTCGTCAGTTTTATTGAACACTGAAGCTTTCTTT. This encodes CASSSSVLLNTEAFF.

The rearrangement uses TRBV6-6 and TRBJ1-1; tentatively, D is TRBD1 (5 bases). Germline values: CDR1 MNHNY, CDR2 SVGAGI (reference sequence). The CDR3 runs to 13 residues. The V end was cut by 7 bases, the J end by 0 bases, with 9 bases between. The CDR3 nucleotides read TGTGCCAGCAAGGGGCAAATGAACACTGAAGCTTTCTTT. Protein sequence: CASKGQMNTEAFF.

There are a few counts of this clone. The gene calls are TRBV5-1 and TRBJ1-6; 7 bases map to TRBD1. Germline V gives CDR1 SGHRS, CDR2 YFSETQ. Trimming removed 3 bases from V and 8 bases from J; junction bases left unmatched: 8. The CDR3 is 15 residues long. The CDR3 sequence is CASSYRDSRDSPLHF. The CDR3 DNA reads as TGCGCCAGCAGCTACCGGGACAGTCGGGATTCACCCCTCCACTTT.

The rearrangement links TRBV7-2 to TRBJ2-3; TRBD2 agrees at 10 bases. V shed 5 bases, J shed 15 bases, and the junction held 8 bases outside the gene matches. The CDR3 consists of 12 residues. The germline CDR1 and CDR2 sequences are SGHTA and FQGNSA. CDR3 amino acids: CASSLAGTSAYF. In DNA, the CDR3 is TGTGCCAGCAGCCTGGCCGGGACTAGCGCCTATTTT.

The chain links TRBV7-9 to TRBJ1-6; 7 bases line up with TRBD1. The CDR3 has 13 amino acids. The J segment lost 10 bases and the V segment lost 3 bases, leaving 3 bases of the junction unmatched. Germline lookup yields CDR1 SEHNR and CDR2 FQNEAQ (reference sequence). The DNA of the CDR3 is TGTGCCAGCAGCTTTACAGGGGAATCACCCCTCCACTTT. Amino acid sequence: CASSFTGESPLHF.

The J gene is TRBJ2-5, the V gene TRBV5-1; perhaps TRBD2 as D (5 bases). CDR1 and CDR2 (germline): SGHRS, YFSETQ. Between the trimmed V and J ends, which lost 5 bases and 0 bases, there was a span of 11 bases. The CDR3 contains 14 residues. This CDR3 reads CASRPGSYQETQYF. The CDR3 DNA reads TGCGCCAGCAGACCGGGGTCCTACCAAGAGACCCAGTACTTC.

The chain combines TRBV14 with TRBJ1-2; 9 bases map to TRBD1. The CDR3 length is 20 residues. V trimming: 0 bases; J trimming: 6 bases; junction bases outside the gene matches: 20. The V gene's germline CDR1 is SGHDN and CDR2 FVKESK. The chain's CDR3 is CASSQELIETGGPKDHGYTF. The CDR3 DNA sequence: TGTGCCAGCAGCCAAGAACTCATAGAGACAGGGGGGCCTAAGGATCATGGCTACACCTTC. Drawing the rest from reference TRBV14 and TRBJ1-2, the complete variable domain is EAGVTQFPSHSVIEKGQTVTLRCDPISGHDNLYWYRRVMGKEIKFLLHFVKESKQDESGMPNNRFLAERTGGTYSTLKVQPAELEDSGVYFCASSQELIETGGPKDHGYTFGSGTRLTVV.

CDR3 in amino acids: CAPVGHEKLFF. The CDR3 bases are TGCGCGCCCGTTGGGCATGAAAAACTGTTTTTT. The chain recombines TRBV20-1 with TRBJ1-4; no reliable D call. The CDR3 loop spans 11 amino acids. The V gene's germline CDR1 is DFQATT and CDR2 SNEGSKA (reference sequence).

The V and J genes are TRBV5-1 and TRBJ1-4; D is possibly TRBD1 (6 bases). This CDR3 region has 15 residues. The V and J ends lost 2 bases and 7 bases respectively, with 15 bases between them. Germline loops: CDR1 SGHRS, CDR2 YFSETQ. CDR3: CASSFEGGVGEKLFF. The CDR3 DNA reads as TGCGCCAGCAGCTTCGAAGGGGGAGTTGGTGAAAAACTGTTTTTT.

V gene TRBV7-2 combines with J gene TRBJ2-5, with D perhaps being TRBD1 or TRBD2 (5 bases each). Between the trimmed V and J ends, which lost 5 bases and 3 bases, there was a span of 10 bases. Germline CDR1 reads SGHTA; CDR2 reads FQGNSA. This CDR3 contains 13 residues. The CDR3 here is CASSRGAEETQYF. The CDR3 DNA reads TGTGCCAGCAGCCGAGGGGCAGAAGAGACCCAGTACTTC.

The rearrangement joins TRBV5-6 to TRBJ2-3, with TRBD2 matching 14 bases. The germline V gene has CDR1 SGHDT and CDR2 YYEEEE. The ends lost 0 bases at V and 2 bases at J; junction bases unmatched: 5. The CDR3 has 18 amino acids. Here the CDR3 DNA reads TGTGCCAGCAGCTTGGCGACTAGCGGGAGGGGGAACACAGATACGCAGTATTTT. Protein: CASSLATSGRGNTDTQYF.

As for this clone: Other DNA sequences from this sample encode an identical CDR3 as well. The DNA for the CDR3 is TGTGCCAGCAGCTTCGGGACTAGCGGCTCCTACGAGCAGTACTTC. Its protein product is CASSFGTSGSYEQYF. The V and J genes are TRBV5-4 and TRBJ2-7; 11 bases map to TRBD2. Germline V CDR1 and CDR2: SGHNT, YYREEE (reference sequence). The CDR3 totals 15 residues. J lost 0 bases, V lost 2 bases, and 1 base had no gene match.

This chain joins TRBV6-6 and TRBJ2-3; D uncertain. The CDR3 spans 15 residues. CDR1 and CDR2 from the germline V gene are MNHNY and SVGAGI (reference sequence). Between the trimmed V and J ends, which lost 1 base and 6 bases, there was a span of 14 bases. The CDR3 loop is CASSYWATLRDTQYF. The CDR3 DNA is TGTGCCAGCAGTTACTGGGCTACCCTTCGGGATACGCAGTATTTT.